This T cell receptor (beta chain) came from a study of cytomegalovirus exposure and HLA in healthy donors listed by TCRdb under 2017. With respect to the entire study: In an earlier analysis of under 600 of the donors, about 260 Gb of sequence data and approximately 120 million unique TCR beta sequences from approximately 180 million T cells were reported. An early release that covered some 630 HLA-typed donors contained approximately 300 gigabases of sequencing data and around 85 million unique TCR sequences. The genetic ancestry cluster associated with self-reported Caucasian donors included roughly 84% of the roughly 400 genotyped donors. The study was designed to test whether signatures of past pathogen exposure could be identified by cataloging public T cell receptors. The study used immunosequencing to profile the T cell repertoires of 670 or so subjects and linked those repertoires to cytomegalovirus serostatus. Besides the first cohort of roughly 640 subjects, a separate validation cohort made up of over a hundred different subjects was used. High-throughput TCR immunosequencing, statistical association of individual TCRs with disease status, and machine learning were combined to predict cytomegalovirus infection status. In a later analysis, previously published TCR beta repertoires from some 640 donors were re-analyzed and high-resolution HLA genotyping was added so that TCR occurrence patterns could be studied. In the later analysis, no new phenotypic data were used to find candidate immune exposures; instead, reliance was placed on TCR beta sequences and their occurrence across donors. An earlier analysis of several hundred of the donors applied high-throughput TCR beta sequencing to assess whether each TCR beta V gene segment acted as functional or pseudogenic. Donor age, sex, ethnicity and CMV serostatus were compiled together with the repertoire data. In a later genetic analysis, genome-wide SNP genotypes for about three fifths of the roughly 670 donors were used, and that subset was treated as a discovery cohort. All discovery cohort repertoires had been generated using a single sequencing platform. Class I and class II HLA loci were covered by the typing at four-digit resolution. The number of typed donors differed by locus: about 620-640 for A, B, C, DRB1 and DQB1; 500 to 550 for DQA1; 606 for DPA1; and some 430 for DPB1. A few DR-DQ haplotypes were treated as single units for association and clustering because of strong linkage in the cohort. On average, around 200,000 unique TCR beta nucleotide sequences were sequenced per donor among roughly 430 genotyped donors of the cohort, with around 19% of those sequences being non-productive.

Receptor libraries were prepared by the immunoSEQ multiplex PCR assay. For the multiplex PCR, a mixture combining 60 forward primers for TCR Vbeta segments and 13 reverse primers for TCR Jbeta segments was used. A multiplex PCR assay on genomic DNA amplified the CDR3 region of rearranged TCR beta genes. On the Illumina HiSeq System, the amplified TCR beta libraries were sequenced as 87-base-pair reads. The original methods were these. Across the roughly 670 repertoires, a later analysis counted around 80 million unique TCR beta chains, roughly 11 million of which were shared by at least two donors. A nearest-neighbor algorithm error-corrected the raw reads and collapsed the reads into unique sequences, merging closely related sequences to remove PCR and sequencing errors. CDR3 sequences were aligned to IMGT reference sequences to assign V, D and J gene segments. For a sequence to be retained, a match of at least six nucleotides was required to both a V gene segment and a J gene segment. A rearrangement counted as productive if the CDR3 had no stop codons and remained in frame with V and J, and every other rearrangement counted as non-productive. Following IMGT convention, CDR3 was defined as the stretch from the second conserved V-encoded cysteine up to the conserved J-encoded phenylalanine. In an earlier analysis of around 540 of the donors, sequences lacking an unambiguous match to a single V gene segment were excluded. In an earlier analysis of roughly 600 of the donors, a V segment was called functional when productive rearrangements were above 56.7%, and segregating when the standard deviation between donors exceeded 5%. To diagnose cytomegalovirus status from the catalog of TCR beta chain sequences, a statistical classification framework was built. V and J gene assignment, in a later analysis, came from comparing TCR nucleotide sequences with IMGT/GENE-DB human TR gene sequences. In a later analysis, CDR3 sequences and most-parsimonious VDJ recombination scenarios were assigned using the TCRdist pipeline. In a later analysis, every TCR beta chain was defined by the combination of its CDR3 amino acid sequence and its V-gene family, and reads without a unique V-gene family were dropped. In a later analysis, 450 to 600 highly shared, low-generation-probability nucleotide sequences were removed to address suspected cross-contamination and a sequencing artifact. In a later analysis, a clonal expansion index for each public chain was calculated from normalized within-repertoire ranks of inferred template counts. A later analysis computed generation probabilities with a VDJ recombination model fitted to out-of-frame rearrangements, and checked the results against IGoR. Hypergeometric tests were used in a later analysis to score TCR-TCR, TCR-HLA and TCR-CMV co-occurrence, with a repertoire-size bias correction applied to the TCR pairs. A later analysis estimated false discovery rates by permuting HLA or CMV assignments 20 times. A later analysis grouped co-occurring TCRs with DBSCAN, adding TCRdist sequence similarity when clustering within HLA-allele-positive subsets. Repertoires with fewer than 30,000 or more than 120,000 public chains, plus five repertoires with anomalous nucleotide sharing, were excluded from co-occurrence clustering. Imported from immuneACCESS, the table was reduced by TCRdb to in-frame sequences with V and J called. These copies leave out some clones; in studies compared against another copy, an unresolved V gene accounts for under half, and the cause of the remainder is not known. V, J and clone size reflect that table, while D and trimming were determined from the DNA. The sample profile shows around 130,000 clones; roughly 85% of them were found once. Under 8.5% of the sample is taken by the ten largest.

Concerning this clone itself: Its recognized antigen is unknown. No per-base quality is available; no much larger clone lies one base away.

The cohort comprised some 700 healthy bone marrow donors. All cohort members were sampled while nominally healthy, although unrecorded immune exposures were likely present. The donor was CMV seropositive and belonged to the group of a few hundred seropositive cohort members. A peripheral blood sample was collected from each donor, and TCR beta sequencing was performed on peripheral blood mononuclear cells. Genomic DNA was extracted from the blood cell samples with the Qiagen DNeasy Blood Extraction Kit. Overall study outcomes, separate from this receptor: A later analysis found that TCR association rates varied across HLA loci, with DRB1 alleles showing the most associated TCRs and HLA-C alleles the fewest. A later analysis associated 15,000 or so TCR beta sequences with specific HLA alleles at a false discovery rate of 0.05. In an earlier analysis of 587 of the donors, most TCR beta V segments appeared in productive rearrangements about 90% or about 30% of the time, broadly matching IMGT annotations. The authors suggested that the approach could potentially be generalized to other disease states and immunological phenotypes. In a later analysis, several top co-occurrence clusters were reported to appear linked to parvovirus B19, influenza, CMV and Epstein-Barr virus. Most TCR sequences were observed very rarely across donors, whereas some public TCRs were present in many individuals. Cytomegalovirus status was reported to be diagnosed by the classifier with high specificity and sensitivity in both the original and validation cohorts. A later genetic analysis associated a missense DCLRE1C variant with V-gene and J-gene trimming of TCR beta chains, and an independent cohort replicated the association. In a later analysis, HLA-associated TCR beta chains were found to be more clonally expanded and to have lower generation probabilities than equally common non-associated chains. According to a later analysis, most CMV-associated TCR beta chains appeared to be HLA-restricted, and the HLA associations seemed to be driven largely by CMV exposure. A further reported finding was that TCR beta sequences accurately predicted the HLA-A and HLA-B alleles for most subjects in the first cohort. A few of the identified cytomegalovirus-associated TCR beta chains were confirmed in vitro to be specific for cytomegalovirus antigens. The study listed 164 TCR beta chains as associated with cytomegalovirus. A later genetic analysis reported fewer N-insertions in productive TCRs among donors in an Asian-associated ancestry cluster than the approximately 700-donor mean. The sequencing pipeline was judged likely to have produced a cluster of highly shared sequence variants as a technical artifact. Sequencing depth was assumed to be roughly uniform across donors in the presence/absence analyses, though that assumption may not hold. Correlated functional status among segregating V segments might reflect linkage disequilibrium, but an unknown experimental factor could not be ruled out. This cohort had only TCR beta chains sequenced, and the lack of alpha or paired-chain data limited which features could be detected. Because counts were too low, roughly 18 rarely observed V segments, including chromosome 9 orphons, were left out of the earlier analysis of 500 to 650 of the donors. For the cohort, immune exposure information was limited to CMV serostatus. Because HLA typing was unavailable for some donors at each locus, only the typed subset was used in association tests. Strong co-occurrence of HLA alleles, especially DR and DQ, made assigning TCR associations to individual alleles difficult.

Sequenced: PBMCs. The sequence derives from a woman in her 30s in good health and CMV-seropositive.

The sequenced DNA is TGTGCCAGCAGCCCTCCCCCGGGACAGGGCCGGTACGAGCAGTACTTC. It translates as CASSPPPGQGRYEQYF. Recombination joined TRBV11-2 with TRBJ2-7, with 9 bases in between that match TRBD1. As encoded in the germline V gene, CDR1 is SGHAT while CDR2 is FQNNGV. Taken from cysteine to phenylalanine, the CDR3 has 16 residues. Only CDR3 DNA is held: 48 bases, read in frame from base 1. Compared with germline, V lacks 5 bases and J lacks 4 bases; bases without a gene match: 12.